This T cell receptor (beta chain) was recorded in a study of T-cell reconstitution after alpha-beta-depleted transplantation in children. Unique molecular identifiers were used to barcode this TCRbeta library. TCRdb processed the PCR reads anew with MiXCR; each CDR3 protein has one entry. Here the sample spans around 190,000 distinct CDR3 sequences, 6.6% being singletons. The V and J ends lost 6 bases and 4 bases respectively, with 18 bases between them. This CDR3 spans 15 amino acids. CDR1 and CDR2 from the germline V gene are DFQATT and SNEGSKA (reference sequence). This clonotype was recorded at least ten times.

The V and J genes are TRBV20-1 and TRBJ2-2; D gene unclear. The sequencing used PBMCs, collected before TCRalphabeta/CD19-depleted stem cell transplant. This receptor was taken from a boy between 2 and 10 years old with acute lymphoblastic leukemia, due to receive a stem cell transplant. The CDR3 DNA reads as TGCAGTGCCGCCGACCGGCTAACTTTCACCGGGGAGCTGTTTTTT. Its protein is CSAADRLTFTGELFF.